The T cell receptor beta chain under discussion was sequenced for a study of blood T cell repertoires in COVID-19. The CDR3 covers 17 residues. V lost 2 bases to trimming and J lost 1 base, with 19 bases between them. Germline loops: CDR1 SGHNT, CDR2 YYREEE (reference sequence). Per the original data handling: Nucleated cell number was recorded as an estimate derived from reference gene primer amplification. TCRdb keeps only in-frame clones here, not all; method: immunoSEQ multiplex PCR. V and J calls and clone size follow that table, whereas D and trimming were derived from the DNA. The repertoire holds 200,000 to 300,000 clones, with roughly 82% as singletons.

The specimen was peripheral blood. The chain uses TRBV5-4 and TRBJ2-7, with TRBD1 as a possible D gene (6 bases). This TCR was recovered from a man aged 40-49 years who had recovered from COVID-19. In nucleotides, the CDR3 is TGTGCCAGCAGCTTTGGGGGCAGGGGTACCAAGTCCTACGAGCAGTACTTC. Translated, it gives CASSFGGRGTKSYEQYF.